This passage covers 25 T cell receptor beta chains from one sample sequenced in a study of tissue T cells after allogeneic stem cell transplantation. Sequenced by immunoSEQ multiplex PCR; TCRdb stores in-frame clones only, minus some. The table shows some 48,000 clones, with 73% occurring only once. Sequencing used sorted cells pooled from one or two spleens. Receptors were obtained from a pool of C57BL/6 mice in good health.

A note on this clone: The gene names given are mouse names. The read halts 1 residue ahead of the CDR3 end, with the missing end drawn from the germline J gene. The V and J genes are TRBV31 and TRBJ1-6; a weak D match, TRBD1 (6 bases). TRBJ1-6 is noted as an ORF with a role that remains uncertain. From germline, CDR1 is GKSSPN and CDR2 SITVG. V was cut by 5 bases and J by 5 bases, with 10 bases left in between. The CDR3 is 13 residues long. The CDR3 DNA, read in part, is TGTGCCTGGGCCGGGGGCGATAATTCGCCCCTCTAC. Its translation: CAWAGGDNSPLY. The full CDR3 protein reads CAWAGGDNSPLYF.

Notes on this clone: Germline and genes here are mouse. The read is 1 residue too short to cover the CDR3 end, so that end is filled in from the germline J gene. This chain uses TRBV29 with TRBJ1-4; D remains unclear. Germline values: CDR1 MSHET, CDR2 SYDVDS. CDR3 size: 15 residues. V gave up 1 base and J gave up 0 bases, with 6 bases separating them. CDR3 DNA, as far as it was read: TGTGCTAGCAGTTTATATCCGGTTTCCAACGAAAGATTATTT. Residues: CASSLYPVSNERLF. The CDR3 in its entirety is CASSLYPVSNERLFF. The full variable domain, in which reference TRBV29 and TRBJ1-4 provide the parts outside the CDR3, is DMKVTQMPRYLIKRMGENVLLECGQDMSHETMYWYRQDPGLGLQLIYISYDVDSNSEGDIPKGYRVSRKKREHFSLILDSAKTNQTSVYFCASSLYPVSNERLFFGHGTKLSVL.

This clone was seen a few times. The gene symbols are mouse symbols. From the germline J gene comes the end of the CDR3, since the read stops 1 residue before it. The chain employs TRBV3 and TRBJ2-7; 8 nucleotides align to TRBD2. This CDR3 is 13 amino acids long. The V segment lost 5 bases and the J segment 3 bases; nucleotides outside the gene matches: 3. The germline V gene encodes CDR1 SNHLY and CDR2 FYNGKV (reference sequence). The sequenced CDR3 bases are TGTGCCAGCAGCCAGACTGGGGACTATGAACAGTAC. Residues: CASSQTGDYEQY. The entire CDR3 reads CASSQTGDYEQYF.

As concerns this clone: Gene names are mouse gene names. The read ends 1 residue shy of where the CDR3 ends; the end is completed using the germline J gene. The chain joins TRBV17 to TRBJ1-6; no definite D call. TRBJ1-6 carries the ORF label, with uncertain function. Germline V gene sequence: CDR1 MNHDT, CDR2 YYDKIL. The CDR3 loop spans 13 amino acids. The V end was cut by 6 bases, the J end by 4 bases, with 7 bases between. The CDR3 bases that were read are TGTGCTAGCAGCAGACAATATAATTCGCCCCTCTAC. Residues: CASSRQYNSPLY. The CDR3 reads in full as CASSRQYNSPLYF.

Remarks on this clone: Gene names denote mouse genes. The read ends 1 residue shy of where the CDR3 ends; the end is completed using the germline J gene. The genes are TRBV31 and TRBJ2-7; D may correspond to TRBD1 or TRBD2 (5 bases each). Trimming cost V 0 bases and J 0 bases, with 6 bases left between them. The CDR3 is 13 residues long. Germline CDR1 reads GKSSPN; CDR2 reads SITVG. The CDR3 region is CAWSLGVSYEQYF. The covered CDR3 bases are TGTGCCTGGAGTCTGGGGGTCTCCTATGAACAGTAC. Combining the CDR3 with reference TRBV31 and TRBJ2-7 gives the whole variable domain AQTIHQWPVAEIKAVGSPLSLGCTIKGKSSPNLYWYWQATGGTLQQLFYSITVGQVESVVQLNLSASRPKDDQFILSTEKLLLSHSGFYLCAWSLGVSYEQYFGPGTRLTVL.

Turning to this clone: Gene names refer to mouse genes. The CDR3 goes on 1 residue after the read ends, and that part is filled in from the germline J gene. V is TRBV3 and J is TRBJ2-1, with 12 bases that match TRBD2. The CDR3 has 16 residues. CDR1 is SNHLY and CDR2 is FYNGKV in the germline V gene (reference sequence). Trimming cost V 5 bases and J 1 base; bases outside gene matches: 3. CDR3 DNA (partial): TGTGCCAGCAGCCCCGGGACTGGGGGGAACTATGCTGAGCAGTTC. Translated: CASSPGTGGNYAEQF. The CDR3 as a whole reads CASSPGTGGNYAEQFF.

Turning to this clone: Gene labels here are mouse ones. The read ends 1 residue before the CDR3 terminus; that terminus is restored from the germline J gene. The V call is TRBV5, the J call TRBJ1-1; 9 positions agree with TRBD1. The CDR3 runs 14 residues. Germline CDR1 is LGHNA and CDR2 is YNLKQL (reference sequence). With V trimmed by 4 bases and J by 1 base, 1 base remained unmatched. This CDR3 reads CASSPGQGNTEVFF. The DNA read from the CDR3 is TGTGCCAGCAGCCCGGGACAGGGGAACACAGAAGTCTTC.

Turning to this clone: Mouse gene names and germline throughout. Read coverage stops 1 residue before the CDR3 terminus; the germline J gene supplies the remainder. This rearrangement joins TRBV3 to TRBJ1-4; D might be TRBD1 (6 bases). This CDR3 contains 14 residues. V lost 4 bases and J lost 0, with 6 bases in between. Germline lookup yields CDR1 SNHLY and CDR2 FYNGKV (reference sequence). CDR3 DNA, as far as it was read: TGTGCCAGCAGCTGGACAGTTTCCAACGAAAGATTATTT. Its translation is CASSWTVSNERLF. The whole CDR3 sequence reads CASSWTVSNERLFF.

Comment on this clone: The gene names given are mouse names. The read ends 1 residue before the CDR3 terminus; that terminus is restored from the germline J gene. The chain carries TRBV15 and TRBJ2-7; tentative D call: TRBD2 (7 bases). V lost 1 base and J 3 bases, leaving 10 bases between the germline ends. In germline, CDR1 is SGHND, CDR2 FRSKSL. CDR3 size: 14 residues. Partial CDR3 DNA: TGTGCCAGCAGTTTAGAGGGGGGCGGCTATGAACAGTAC. It encodes CASSLEGGGYEQY. The complete CDR3 sequence is CASSLEGGGYEQYF.

This clone has just a few counts. Here the gene names and germline are mouse. The CDR3 goes on 1 residue after the read ends, and that part is filled in from the germline J gene. The J gene is TRBJ2-7, the V gene TRBV24; 7 bases match TRBD1. The CDR3 sequence is 14 residues long. V gave up 4 bases and J gave up 0 bases; unmatched junction bases: 3. The germline V gene has CDR1 KGHTA and CDR2 FRNEEI. The CDR3: CASSPWDSSYEQYF. CDR3 DNA (partial): TGTGCCAGCAGTCCCTGGGACAGCTCCTATGAACAGTAC.

There are a few counts of this clone. The gene names given are mouse names. The read ends 1 residue before the CDR3 terminus; that terminus is restored from the germline J gene. The chain has TRBV3 and TRBJ2-7; 8 nucleotides line up with TRBD1. Trimming cost V 1 base and J 9 bases; bases outside gene matches: 8. The CDR3 has 14 amino acids. In germline, CDR1 is SNHLY, CDR2 FYNGKV (reference sequence). CDR3 amino acids: CASSLVQGAVGQYF. CDR3 DNA (partial): TGTGCCAGCAGCTTAGTTCAGGGGGCGGTGGGACAGTAC.

This clone was seen a single time. Gene and germline names: mouse. The read halts 1 residue ahead of the CDR3 end, with the missing end drawn from the germline J gene. V and J are TRBV19 and TRBJ1-1; D is possibly TRBD1 (6 bases). The CDR3 runs 12 residues. V was trimmed by 6 bases and J by 0 bases, leaving 6 bases between them. CDR1 is FNHDT and CDR2 is SITEND in the germline V gene (reference sequence). CDR3 bases read: TGTGCCAGCAACAGGGCAAACACAGAAGTCTTC. It is translated as CASNRANTEVF. The entire CDR3 reads CASNRANTEVFF.

Regarding this clone: Mouse gene names apply. The read halts 1 residue ahead of the CDR3 end, with the missing end drawn from the germline J gene. The chain couples TRBV2 to TRBJ2-5; the match to TRBD1 covers 7 bases. This CDR3 region has 15 residues. From germline, CDR1 is LGHNA and CDR2 YSYQKL. Trimming at V came to 0 bases and at J to 6 bases, leaving 6 bases not matched to a gene. This chain's CDR3 is CASSQDLGQKDTQYF. CDR3 bases read: TGTGCCAGCAGCCAAGATCTGGGACAGAAGGACACCCAGTAC. Combining the CDR3 with reference TRBV2 and TRBJ2-5 gives the whole variable domain DPKIIQKPKYLVAVTGSEKILICEQYLGHNAMYWYRQSAKKPLEFMFSYSYQKLMDNQTASSRFQPQSSKKNHLDLQITALKPDDSATYFCASSQDLGQKDTQYFGPGTRLLVL.

In the case of this clone: The genes and germline here are from mouse. This same CDR3 is encoded by further DNA sequences in the sample. The CDR3 DNA, read in part, is TGTGCCAGCTCGGGGGGCCAAGACACCCAGTAC. Protein sequence: CASSGGQDTQY. The whole CDR3 region reads CASSGGQDTQYF. The V and J genes are TRBV13-3 and TRBJ2-5; TRBD2 might be the D (6 bases). The DNA ends 1 residue before the CDR3 does, and the rest of the CDR3 is filled in from the germline J gene. The ends were cut back, 7 bases at V and 2 bases at J, with 8 bases in the middle. The CDR3 spans 12 residues. Germline assignment: CDR1 NNHDY and CDR2 SYVADS.

A word on this clone: Gene names are mouse gene names. The CDR3 end is not reached by the read, which stops 1 residue before it; the germline J gene fills it in. The rearrangement joins TRBV3 to TRBJ1-3, with D possibly being TRBD1 (6 bases). V lost 1 base, J lost 2 bases, and 6 bases lay in between. CDR3 length equals 14 residues. The germline gives CDR1 SNHLY, CDR2 FYNGKV (reference sequence). Incomplete CDR3 DNA: TGTGCCAGCAGCTTAGAGGGGGCTGGAAATACGCTCTAT. Encoded protein: CASSLEGAGNTLY. The complete CDR3 protein is CASSLEGAGNTLYF.

With regard to this clone: Gene names refer to mouse genes. The missing CDR3 end, 1 residue past where the read stops, is filled in from the germline J gene. The genes are TRBV1 and TRBJ1-6; 9 bases are a match to TRBD1. TRBJ1-6 is sorted into the ORF group, with uncertain function. The ends lost 6 bases at V and 7 bases at J; junction bases unmatched: 4. Germline loops: CDR1 NSQYPW, CDR2 LRSPGD (reference sequence). This CDR3 is 14 amino acids long. The CDR3 loop is CTCRAQGANSPLYF. The sequenced part of the CDR3 DNA is TGCACCTGCAGGGCACAGGGGGCGAATTCGCCCCTCTAC.

A remark on this clone: Gene labels here are mouse ones. Coverage ceases 1 residue before the CDR3 finishes, and the germline J gene fills in the end. The chain couples TRBV12-1 to TRBJ2-4, with a possible D match to TRBD2 (6 bases). Germline-derived CDR1 and CDR2 are SGHSN and HYEKVE. V was cut by 4 bases and J by 4 bases, with 8 bases left in between. The CDR3 sequence is 12 residues long. The sequenced part of the CDR3 DNA is TGTGCCAGCTCGACTGGAAAAAACACCTTGTAC. Translated: CASSTGKNTLY. The whole CDR3 protein is CASSTGKNTLYF.

In regard to this clone: Gene names follow the mouse nomenclature. Read sequence stops 1 residue before the CDR3 end, and the germline J gene provides the missing end. This chain joins TRBV13-3 and TRBJ2-5; TRBD1 might be the D (6 bases). The CDR3 extends over 14 amino acids. Germline CDR1 NNHDY, CDR2 SYVADS. Trimming cost V 1 base and J 4 bases, with 10 bases left between them. The CDR3: CASSDPQGKDTQYF. CDR3 DNA, as far as it was read: TGTGCCAGCAGTGATCCCCAGGGGAAAGACACCCAGTAC.

Concerning this clone itself: The germline and genes are mouse ones. The CDR3 end falls 1 residue outside the read, so it is completed with the germline J gene. This sequence joins TRBV13-3 and TRBJ2-3; D might be TRBD1 (6 bases). The CDR3 length is 15 residues. Germline V gene lookup returns CDR1 NNHDY and CDR2 SYVADS. Between the trimmed V and J ends, which lost 2 bases and 0 bases, there was a span of 10 bases. The sequenced part of the CDR3 DNA is TGTGCCAGCAGTGAGGGACAACTTAGTGCAGAAACGCTGTAT. Amino acid sequence: CASSEGQLSAETLY. The full CDR3 sequence reads CASSEGQLSAETLYF.

This clone was found a few times. Germline and genes: mouse. The CDR3 goes on 1 residue after the read ends, and that part is filled in from the germline J gene. The rearrangement uses TRBV5 and TRBJ2-7; TRBD2 aligns across 10 bases. Trimming at V came to 4 bases and at J to 3 bases, leaving 3 bases not matched to a gene. Per the germline V gene, CDR1 is LGHNA and CDR2 is YNLKQL (reference sequence). This CDR3 spans 14 amino acids. The CDR3 spells CASSPGTGDYEQYF. The covered CDR3 bases are TGTGCCAGCAGCCCCGGGACTGGGGACTATGAACAGTAC.

Concerning this clone: The listed genes are named as in mouse. The read ends 1 residue early relative to the CDR3; the germline J gene fills the gap. The gene calls are TRBV13-3 and TRBJ1-3; perhaps TRBD1 as D (6 bases). Trimming took off 0 bases at V and 3 bases at J, with 16 bases between the two ends. This CDR3 is 17 amino acids long. Germline-derived CDR1 and CDR2 are NNHDY and SYVADS. The sequenced part of the CDR3 DNA is TGTGCCAGCAGTGATGCACAGAGGGGGGGAGGTGGAAATACGCTCTAT. Amino acid sequence: CASSDAQRGGGGNTLY. The complete CDR3 sequence is CASSDAQRGGGGNTLYF. The entire variable domain, with the rest obtained from reference TRBV13-3 and TRBJ1-3, is as follows: EAAVTQSPRSKVAVTGGKVTLSCHQTNNHDYMYWYRQDTGHGLRLIHYSYVADSTEKGDIPDGYKASRPSQENFSLILELASLSQTAVYFCASSDAQRGGGGNTLYFGEGSRLIVV.

A note on this clone: Genes and germline come from the mouse. The read falls 1 residue short of the CDR3 end, and the missing part is taken from the germline J gene. V usage is TRBV20 and J usage is TRBJ1-5; D remains unclear. The germline V gene encodes CDR1 GFQATS and CDR2 STVNSAI. Trimming removed 3 bases at V and 6 bases at J, with 6 bases between. The CDR3 has 11 amino acids. The CDR3 loop is CGARWRQAPLF. The part of the CDR3 DNA that was read is TGTGGTGCTAGATGGCGCCAGGCTCCGCTT.

This clone was seen a few times. Gene names follow the mouse nomenclature. The read gets to within 1 residue of the CDR3 end, and the germline J gene fills in the rest. The chain links TRBV26 to TRBJ2-1, with 8 bases that match TRBD1. V was pared by 3 bases and J by 3 bases, with 1 base of the junction left unmatched. Germline lookup yields CDR1 KGHPV and CDR2 FQNQEV (reference sequence). This CDR3 has 14 amino acids. The CDR3 loop reads CASSLGQGYAEQFF. Incomplete CDR3 DNA: TGTGCCAGCAGTCTTGGACAGGGCTATGCTGAGCAGTTC.

With respect to this clone: Mouse gene names apply. The read gets to within 1 residue of the CDR3 end, and the germline J gene fills in the rest. The chain links TRBV2 to TRBJ1-5; 9 bases are a match to TRBD1. The CDR3 has 14 residues. V lost 3 bases and J lost 3; bases outside the gene matches: 0. Germline V gene lookup returns CDR1 LGHNA and CDR2 YSYQKL. CDR3 DNA, as far as it was read: TGTGCCAGCAGCCAGACAGGGGGCAACCAGGCTCCGCTT. It yields the protein CASSQTGGNQAPL. The full CDR3 is CASSQTGGNQAPLF.

Regarding this clone: These gene names are mouse names. From the germline J gene comes the end of the CDR3, since the read stops 1 residue before it. The chain carries TRBV19 and TRBJ1-6; 11 bases align to TRBD1. TRBJ1-6 counts as an open reading frame of uncertain function. CDR3 length: 16 amino acids. Germline CDR1 reads FNHDT; CDR2 reads SITEND (reference sequence). V gave up 2 bases and J gave up 7 bases; unmatched junction bases: 5. CDR3 DNA (partial): TGTGCCAGCAGTATTGAGGACAGGGGGCGAAATTCGCCCCTCTAC. Protein product: CASSIEDRGRNSPLY. The full CDR3 sequence reads CASSIEDRGRNSPLYF.